This T cell receptor (beta chain) is from a study of metastatic and nonmetastatic thyroid tumors. Study-wide context: Across peripheral blood and tumor or nodule tissue samples taken from malignant and benign thyroid patients, the repertoires were compared with one another.

This clone has at least ten counts. What it binds is unknown. No treatment had been given to any patient before thyroid surgery. Original handling: Using the CDR3 differences seen across clinicopathological groups, the authors built a distant-metastasis classifier for papillary thyroid cancer, which was meant to discriminate distant-metastatic patients. TCRdb re-called the PCR reads with MiXCR. The V and J calls follow TCRdb's processing rather than the paper's. The data contain about 90,000 clones, 8% to 9.5% of them seen just once; the ten biggest clones take up roughly 10%. Overall study results and limits: Benign nodules were reported to have significantly lower TCR beta diversity than malignant thyroid tumors, in blood and tumor.

Germline V gene lookup returns CDR1 WNHNN and CDR2 SYGVQD (reference sequence). Trimming cost V 3 bases and J 0 bases, with 17 bases left between them. The CDR3 length is 17 residues. Input material: blood. The clonotype was recovered from a female donor with papillary thyroid cancer or a benign thyroid nodule (not recorded which). Some clones in this sample may be carry-over from other donors' samples. This chain uses TRBV10-1 with TRBJ1-1; D uncertain. The CDR3 loop is CASSDFPRAGMNTEAFF. The DNA for the CDR3 is TGCGCCAGCAGTGATTTTCCGCGCGCCGGAATGAACACTGAAGCTTTCTTT.